The 21 T cell receptor beta chains in this list originate from one sample, sequenced in a study of blood T cell repertoires in COVID-19. This table comes from immunoSEQ multiplex PCR, and its TCRdb copy is limited to in-frame clones, with some not included. In the table there are fewer than 200,000 clones, just under 85% of which are singletons. The sequenced sample was peripheral blood. These receptors were obtained from a man in his forties who had recovered from COVID-19.

The chain is built from TRBV7-2 and TRBJ1-6; unclear D gene. CDR3 length: 15 amino acids. The germline CDR1 and CDR2 sequences are SGHTA and FQGNSA. V was shortened by 3 bases and J by 0 bases, with 6 bases between the two germline ends. The CDR3 region has the DNA TGTGCCAGCAGCTTTGAGAGCTCCTATAATTCACCCCTCCACTTT. Its protein is CASSFESSYNSPLHF.

This clone turned up a few times. The gene calls are TRBV18 and TRBJ1-3, with a tentative D call TRBD1 (5 bases). CDR1 is KGHSH, CDR2 LQKENI, per germline. The CDR3 sequence is 18 residues long. Deletions cut 2 bases from V and 2 bases from J, with 19 bases between. As DNA, the CDR3 is TGTGCCAGCTCACCAACTTCCCCGGTTCAGGGAACTGGAAACACCATATATTTT. Translated: CASSPTSPVQGTGNTIYF.

V is TRBV7-2 and J is TRBJ2-5, with TRBD1 matching 11 bases. Trimming removed 7 bases from V and 4 bases from J; junction bases left unmatched: 8. Per germline, CDR1 SGHTA and CDR2 FQGNSA. CDR3 size: 15 residues. This chain's CDR3 is CASTQTGQGGETQYF. The CDR3, as DNA: TGTGCCAGCACACAGACGGGACAGGGGGGAGAGACCCAGTACTTC.

V usage is TRBV7-2 and J usage is TRBJ2-5; TRBD1 matches at 10 bases. The CDR3 consists of 14 residues. The V gene end was trimmed by 8 bases and the J gene end by 5 bases; junction bases not matched to a gene: 8. Germline V gives CDR1 SGHTA, CDR2 FQGNSA. In nucleotides, the CDR3 is TGTGCCAGCCGAGGGGACAGGGGTCTTGAGACCCAGTACTTC. Its protein is CASRGDRGLETQYF.

The genes are TRBV7-2 and TRBJ1-5; D not certain. The CDR3 is 14 amino acids. Germline V gives CDR1 SGHTA, CDR2 FQGNSA. Trimming removed 1 base from V and 3 bases from J, with 7 bases in between. CDR3 DNA: TGTGCCAGCAGCTTAGTAGCACCCAATCAGCCCCAGCATTTT. Amino acids: CASSLVAPNQPQHF. Filled out from reference TRBV7-2 and TRBJ1-5, the complete variable domain reads GAGVSQSPSNKVTEKGKDVELRCDPISGHTALYWYRQSLGQGLEFLIYFQGNSAPDKSGLPSDRFSAERTGGSVSTLTIQRTQQEDSAVYLCASSLVAPNQPQHFGDGTRLSIL.

This clone was found a few times. The chain recombines TRBV4-3 with TRBJ2-7; 7 bases are a match to TRBD2. V gave up 4 bases and J gave up 1 base; unmatched junction bases: 7. Germline-derived CDR1 and CDR2 are LGHNA and YSLEER. CDR3 length equals 15 residues. In nucleotides, the CDR3 is TGCGCCAGCAGCCGAAGGAGCGGGGAGTCCTACGAGCAGTACTTC. Protein product: CASSRRSGESYEQYF.

The J gene is TRBJ2-1, the V gene TRBV11-2; 14 positions match TRBD2. Germline V gene sequence: CDR1 SGHAT, CDR2 FQNNGV. This CDR3 contains 16 residues. V lost 8 bases to trimming and J lost 5 bases; unmatched junction nucleotides: 8. CDR3 region: CASSGLAGGVDNEQFF. The CDR3 nucleotides are TGTGCCAGCTCTGGACTAGCGGGAGGCGTGGACAATGAGCAGTTCTTC.

The chain has TRBV11-3 and TRBJ1-1, with D possibly TRBD1 on 5 matching bases. Trimming stripped 5 bases from V and 0 bases from J, with 13 bases between. The CDR3 spans 15 residues. Germline values: CDR1 SGHNT, CDR2 YENEEA. This chain's CDR3 is CASSPPTVLNTEAFF. CDR3 nucleotide sequence: TGTGCCAGCAGCCCACCGACAGTTTTGAACACTGAAGCTTTCTTT.

This clone was seen a single time. The chain couples TRBV6-5 to TRBJ2-1; D gene unclear. CDR1 is MNHEY and CDR2 is SVGAGI in the germline V gene. The V end was cut by 2 bases, the J end by 6 bases, with 11 bases between. This CDR3 is built from 14 residues. Written as DNA, the CDR3 is TGTGCCAGCAGTTACGACCTAGGAGCCAATGAGCAGTTCTTC. It encodes CASSYDLGANEQFF.

J is TRBJ2-1 and V is TRBV25-1, with 9 bases that match TRBD1. Germline V gene data show CDR1 as MGHDK and CDR2 as SYGVNS. This CDR3 has 13 residues. Losses at the gene ends were 1 base for V and 10 bases for J; bases not matched to a gene: 2. CDR3 loop: CASSEFDRGEQFF. The CDR3 region has the DNA TGTGCCAGCAGTGAATTTGACAGGGGGGAGCAGTTCTTC.

The chain combines TRBV7-9 with TRBJ1-5, with 7 bases aligning to TRBD1. This CDR3 is 16 amino acids long. Trimming at V came to 5 bases and at J to 2 bases, leaving 9 bases not matched to a gene. Germline V gene sequence: CDR1 SEHNR, CDR2 FQNEAQ (reference sequence). The CDR3 region is CASSVTGDVGNQPQHF. Written as DNA, the CDR3 is TGTGCCAGCAGCGTAACAGGGGACGTGGGCAATCAGCCCCAGCATTTT.

V and J are TRBV4-2 and TRBJ2-3; a possible D gene is TRBD1 (5 bases). The germline V and J ends were trimmed by 0 bases and 3 bases, with 16 bases remaining between them. Germline values: CDR1 LGHNA, CDR2 YNFKEQ. The CDR3 consists of 17 residues. CDR3: CASSQEMGRAKTDTQYF. The CDR3 DNA reads TGTGCCAGCAGCCAAGAAATGGGCAGGGCAAAAACAGATACGCAGTATTTT.

This clone was seen a single time. The rearrangement links TRBV29-1 to TRBJ2-1; 7 positions agree with TRBD2. The germline V gene has CDR1 SQVTM and CDR2 ANQGSEA. With 1 base clipped from V and 14 bases from J, the junction kept 8 bases outside the gene matches. There are 12 residues in the CDR3. CDR3 in amino acids: CSVEGLADIEFF. The CDR3 nucleotides are TGCAGCGTTGAAGGTCTAGCGGACATCGAGTTCTTC.

The rearrangement links TRBV11-3 to TRBJ1-2, with 8 bases fitting TRBD1. CDR3 size: 14 residues. Germline CDR1 SGHNT, CDR2 YENEEA. Trimming at V came to 1 base and at J to 11 bases, leaving 9 bases not matched to a gene. CDR3 nucleotides: TGTGCCAGCAGCTTAGCTTCCGGACAGGGTATTTACACCTTC. Translation: CASSLASGQGIYTF.

The chain combines TRBV29-1 with TRBJ1-1; tentative D call: TRBD1 (6 bases). V lost 6 bases to trimming and J lost 1 base, with 12 bases between them. The CDR3 covers 13 residues. Germline V gene data show CDR1 as SQVTM and CDR2 as ANQGSEA. The CDR3 nucleotides read TGCAGCGTCCGGGACAAGTCGAACACTGAAGCTTTCTTT. Residues: CSVRDKSNTEAFF.

The rearrangement links TRBV4-3 to TRBJ2-7, with TRBD2 matching 7 bases. Trimming removed 1 base from V and 1 base from J; junction bases left unmatched: 4. The germline CDR1 and CDR2 sequences are LGHNA and YSLEER. CDR3 size: 15 residues. The DNA of the CDR3 is TGCGCCAGCAGCCAAGTGCGGGGGTCTTCCTACGAGCAGTACTTC. Its protein is CASSQVRGSSYEQYF.

The chain uses TRBV28 and TRBJ1-6, with D possibly matching TRBD1 (6 bases). This CDR3 is 12 amino acids long. Germline CDR1 reads MDHEN; CDR2 reads SYDVKM. V gave up 2 bases and J gave up 17 bases, with 13 bases separating them. The CDR3 is CASSLRGQPIHF. In nucleotides, the CDR3 is TGTGCCAGCAGTTTACGCGGACAGCCCATCCACTTT.

Ten or more counts support this clone. The chain is built from TRBV28 and TRBJ1-3, with a weak D call TRBD1 (5 bases). The CDR3 extends over 18 amino acids. CDR1 is MDHEN and CDR2 is SYDVKM in the germline V gene. Trimming left V 6 bases short and J 0 bases short, with 21 bases between. The CDR3 loop is CASRRNFDSPGSGNTIYF. The CDR3 region has the DNA TGTGCCAGCAGGCGAAACTTCGACAGTCCGGGCTCTGGAAACACCATATATTTT.

The J gene is TRBJ1-3, the V gene TRBV5-5; D not certain. This CDR3 comprises 15 residues. CDR1 and CDR2 (germline): SGHKS, YYEKEE (reference sequence). V was shortened by 0 bases and J by 1 base, with 8 bases between the two germline ends. For the CDR3, the DNA is TGTGCCAGCAGCTTGGAGAGGGTATCTGGAAACACCATATATTTT. Its translation: CASSLERVSGNTIYF. Full variable domain (remainder filled in from reference TRBV5-5 and TRBJ1-3): DAGVTQSPTHLIKTRGQQVTLRCSPISGHKSVSWYQQVLGQGPQFIFQYYEKEERGRGNFPDRFSARQFPNYSSELNVNALLLGDSALYLCASSLERVSGNTIYFGEGSWLTVV.

This rearrangement joins TRBV4-1 to TRBJ2-7; D is ambiguous. Trimming took off 0 bases at V and 2 bases at J, with 8 bases between the two ends. The CDR3 covers 14 residues. CDR1 and CDR2 (germline): MGHRA, YSYEKL. The CDR3 loop reads CASSQDDLAYEQYF. DNA for the CDR3: TGCGCCAGCAGCCAAGACGACTTGGCCTACGAGCAGTACTTC.

This clone came up once. This chain uses TRBV27 with TRBJ1-1; possible D gene TRBD1, 5 bases. The ends were cut back, 5 bases at V and 0 bases at J, with 19 bases in the middle. Germline V gene sequence: CDR1 MNHEY, CDR2 SMNVEV (reference sequence). The CDR3 totals 17 residues. The DNA of the CDR3 is TGTGCCAGCAGTCCCCGCAAAACAGGTATCATGAACACTGAAGCTTTCTTT. The encoded protein is CASSPRKTGIMNTEAFF.